This entry concerns a single T cell receptor (beta chain). The antigen is undetermined. These data are taken from a study of cytomegalovirus exposure and HLA in healthy donors. Study-level findings and limits: In all likelihood, a cluster of highly shared sequence variants was a sequencing artifact. Earlier analysis looked at TCR beta V segments, and most were productive about 90% or about 30% of the time.

Losses at the gene ends were 7 bases for V and 1 base for J; bases not matched to a gene: 3. The CDR3 covers 14 residues. Germline V gene lookup returns CDR1 MNHEY and CDR2 SVGAGI. PCR amplification relied on 60 Vbeta primers (plus 13 Jbeta primers). Method: immunoSEQ multiplex PCR; TCRdb's copy keeps in-frame clones and lacks some. In the table there are some 120,000 clones, roughly 68% of which are singletons. These donors counted as nominally healthy when sampled, but unrecorded immune exposures were likely. This clonotype originated in a woman aged 45-65 years in good health and CMV-seropositive. The sample was PBMCs. The V and J genes are TRBV6-5 and TRBJ2-7, with 11 bases that match TRBD2. CDR3 nucleotide sequence: TGTGCCAGCATGTCTAGCGGGGGGTCCTACGAGCAGTACTTC. It codes for CASMSSGGSYEQYF.